This TCR beta chain originates from a study of blood T cell repertoires in COVID-19. Only in-frame clones appear in the TCRdb table, and some are missing; sequencing was by immunoSEQ multiplex PCR. This sample has about 370,000 clones, with roughly nine tenths found just once. V was trimmed by 8 bases and J by 5 bases, leaving 12 bases between them. Germline V gene data show CDR1 as DFQATT and CDR2 as SNEGSKA (reference sequence). The CDR3 has 11 amino acids. The specimen was peripheral blood. This receptor was taken from a woman aged 30 to 39 with COVID-19, enrolled during active disease. The rearrangement joins TRBV20-1 to TRBJ1-2; a possible D gene is TRBD1 (5 bases). The chain's CDR3 is CSFTQGYGYTF. In DNA, the CDR3 is TGCAGTTTCACCCAGGGATATGGCTACACCTTC.